This TCR beta chain was found in a study of blood T cell repertoires in COVID-19. Study context: Italy, Spain and the United States were the sources of the convalescent and acute COVID-19 samples. Sources were T cells, B-cell-depleted T cells, or PBMCs; the material itself was cDNA or gDNA.

Germline CDR1 reads SGHTA; CDR2 reads FQGNSA. The CDR3 has 13 amino acids. The ends were cut back, 5 bases at V and 5 bases at J, with 9 bases in the middle. Authors' processing steps: Amplification with reference gene primers provided the estimates of nucleated cell counts. The repertoire was sequenced with immunoSEQ multiplex PCR; TCRdb's copy has only in-frame clones and lacks some. V, J and clone size were drawn from that table, and D and trimming were deduced from the DNA. Seen here are 60,000 to 75,000 clones, around 80% observed once, and the top ten hold approximately 9.2%. The origin of this receptor is a woman between 50 and 59 years old with acute or convalescent COVID-19. V is TRBV7-2 and J is TRBJ2-2; D ambiguous. Sequencing used peripheral blood. The CDR3 DNA is TGTGCCAGCAGCCTAACTGTGACCGGGGAGCTGTTTTTT. Translation gives CASSLTVTGELFF. Together with reference TRBV7-2 and TRBJ2-2, the CDR3 gives the full variable domain: GAGVSQSPSNKVTEKGKDVELRCDPISGHTALYWYRQSLGQGLEFLIYFQGNSAPDKSGLPSDRFSAERTGGSVSTLTIQRTQQEDSAVYLCASSLTVTGELFFGEGSRLTVL.